This T cell receptor beta chain was profiled in a study of PD-L1 blockade in urothelial cancer (dated by TCRdb to the late 2010s). Describing the broader study: Therapy was started at some point between 2013 and 2015 for all patients, and atezolizumab 1,200 mg was administered intravenously every 3 weeks. About 85% of the roughly 29 patients were males with bladder-origin urothelial cancer, and 18 of 29 reported a prior smoking history. An ECOG performance status of 0 or 1 was recorded for the patients, and 0 to 3 prior chemotherapy regimens had been received by the patients. Blood samples were analyzed at two time points: 3 weeks after treatment start (second dose) and 6 weeks after treatment start. Blood samples yielded a median of around 130,000 T cells and 65,000 to 95,000 unique TCRs, with median clonality 0.080. The study was an exploratory multi-omic analysis of somatic, immune and clinical correlates of response to PD-L1 blockade with atezolizumab in urothelial cancer. Pretreatment tumor samples, along with matched peripheral blood serially collected before and after atezolizumab treatment, were subjected to TCR sequencing. Durable clinical benefit was defined as a progression-free survival longer than 6 months, and TCR features were additionally tested against progression-free survival and overall survival. In the same patients who had TCR sequencing, pretreatment tumors also underwent whole exome sequencing and RNA sequencing. Nine patients achieved durable clinical benefit and approximately 20 did not. Twenty-nine patients had pretreatment blood TCR-seq, around 25 had at least one posttreatment blood collection, and around 25 had tumor TCR-seq.

Study-wide findings and limitations: At 3 weeks after the start of treatment, tumor-associated TCR clones in peripheral blood had expanded more in patients with durable benefit (n ≈ 20, p = 0.022). A pretreatment peripheral blood TCR clonality below the median was linked to improved progression-free and overall survival. Because of the small sample size (n ≈ 29) and the many exploratory analyses performed, the results are intended to be regarded as hypothesis-generating.

The CDR3 holds 16 amino acids from the cysteine to the phenylalanine. The sequence is cut down to CDR3 DNA, 48 bases in frame from base 1. V is reduced by 1 base and J by 5 bases, leaving a spacing of 17 bases between them. CDR1 is given as LGHNA and CDR2 as YNFKEQ, both from the germline V gene. As concerns this clone: Its binding antigen is unknown. The sample holds no much larger clone one base away, and base qualities are not on file.

The cohort comprised roughly 30 patients with locally advanced or metastatic urothelial carcinoma treated at Memorial Sloan Kettering on a trial protocol. Peripheral blood mononuclear cells were collected pretreatment and during treatment, at between 1 and 8 total time points per patient. The Qiagen DNeasy Blood extraction kit was used to purify genomic DNA from total PBMCs and tumor samples. PBMCs were collected pretreatment and during treatment, and were isolated and stored as previously described. Synthetic TCR analog templates were spiked into each PCR so that absolute template abundance could be estimated from read counts. The immunoSEQ assay used bias-controlled V and J gene primers to amplify TCRbeta CDR3 regions from genomic DNA. Sequencing of rearranged TCRbeta segments was done at approximately 20X coverage. The original methods were these. Sequencing errors were corrected by clustering, and CDR3s were annotated against IMGT so that V, D and J genes could be assigned. Out-of-frame and stop-codon sequences were excluded, and only productive TCRbeta rearrangements were used in downstream analyses. Clonality was computed as one minus Shannon entropy normalized by the log of the number of unique productive sequences. Fisher's exact test with Benjamini-Hochberg correction, at a threshold of adjusted p below 0.01, was used to find clones that differed between time points or between blood and tumor. This immuneACCESS table, as held by TCRdb, lists in-frame sequences with V and J called but not all clones. Of the missing ones, under half trace to an unresolved V gene in checked studies; the others have no known cause. The V and J calls and clone size are taken from that table; D and trimming were inferred from the DNA. This sample has roughly 90,000 clones in its table, and roughly 90% of those were observed once. The top ten constitute approximately 9% of the sample.

The clonotype comes from a man in his 60s with urothelial cancer. The V and J genes are TRBV4-2 and TRBJ2-5; no D gene call is confident. Sequenced material: PBMCs, taken around atezolizumab (anti-PD-L1) treatment. The nucleotides are TGTGCCAGCAGCCAAGTAGGCTTTGCGGATAGGGAGACCCAGTACTTC. It translates as CASSQVGFADRETQYF.